The rows below give T cell receptor beta chains drawn from one sample of a study of T-cell reconstitution after alpha-beta-depleted transplantation in children. TCRdb recomputed calls from the PCR reads with MiXCR, one row per CDR3 protein. The sample consists of about 300,000 distinct CDR3 sequences, around 7.3% of them appearing once. The sequencing here drew on peripheral blood, taken 360 days after TCRalphabeta/CD19-depleted stem cell transplant. The source of these receptors is a female patient under 10 years old who had a stem cell transplant for Fanconi anemia, so the T cells may come from the graft donor. CDR3s include the opening cysteine and the closing phenylalanine or tryptophan. The order of the fields is D gene, J gene, V gene, clone size, CDR3 protein, CDR3 DNA. The D gene is left open where the match is weak. Only some rows state a clone size, as once, few, many or a class for expanded clones.

TRBD1	TRBJ1-6	TRBV6-5	few	CASSYSVTGGASSRSPLHF	TGTGCCAGCAGTTACTCGGTGACAGGGGGCGCGAGTAGTCGTTCACCCCTCCACTTT
TRBD2	TRBJ2-7	TRBV11-2	NA	CASSLVSVGLAGIAYEQYF	TGTGCCAGCAGCTTAGTCTCTGTGGGACTAGCGGGGATAGCCTACGAGCAGTACTTC
NA	TRBJ1-1	TRBV4-3	many	CASSQDRGQGNTEAFF	TGCGCCAGCAGCCAAGATCGGGGTCAGGGGAACACTGAAGCTTTCTTT
NA	TRBJ2-1	TRBV6-2/TRBV6-3	few	CASSYSPGWVYNEQFF	TGTGCCAGCAGTTACTCCCCCGGGTGGGTCTACAATGAGCAGTTCTTC
NA	TRBJ2-7	TRBV10-3	many	CAISPQDYEQYF	TGTGCCATCAGTCCTCAGGATTACGAGCAGTACTTC
NA	TRBJ1-5	TRBV6-5	many	CASSYLGAEVCNQPQHF	TGTGCCAGCAGTTACCTGGGTGCGGAGGTATGCAATCAGCCCCAGCATTTT
NA	TRBJ2-2	TRBV3-1	NA	CASSKGSSHTGELFF	TGTGCCAGCTCCAAAGGGAGTAGCCACACCGGGGAGCTGTTTTTT
TRBD2	TRBJ2-7	TRBV14	NA	CASSHPSGSYEQYF	TGTGCCAGCAGCCATCCTAGCGGGAGCTACGAGCAGTACTTC
TRBD1	TRBJ1-1	TRBV2	NA	CATLQEGATEAFF	TGTGCCACCCTCCAGGAGGGGGCCACTGAAGCTTTCTTT
TRBD1	TRBJ2-2	TRBV29-1	many	CSAGQVSSTGELFF	TGCAGCGCTGGACAGGTCTCTTCTACCGGGGAGCTGTTTTTT
TRBD1	TRBJ1-1	TRBV20-1	few	CSASQPRDSNTEAFF	TGCAGTGCTAGCCAGCCCCGGGACAGCAACACTGAAGCTTTCTTT
NA	TRBJ1-2	TRBV9	few	CASSPDSFIFYGYTF	TGTGCCAGCAGTCCCGACAGCTTTATATTCTATGGCTACACCTTC
NA	TRBJ1-2	TRBV30	NA	CAWSVEGVVSNGYTF	TGTGCCTGGAGTGTCGAGGGCGTCGTATCAAATGGCTACACCTTC
NA	TRBJ2-7	TRBV2	many	CASSEYGGNYEQYF	TGTGCCAGCAGTGAATACGGGGGAAACTACGAGCAGTACTTC